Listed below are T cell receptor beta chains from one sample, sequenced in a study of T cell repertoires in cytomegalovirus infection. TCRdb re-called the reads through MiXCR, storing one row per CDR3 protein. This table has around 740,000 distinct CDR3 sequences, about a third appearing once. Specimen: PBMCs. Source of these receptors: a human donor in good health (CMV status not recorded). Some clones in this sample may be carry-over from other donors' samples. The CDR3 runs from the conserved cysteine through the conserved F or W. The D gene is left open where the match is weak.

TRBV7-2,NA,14,CASSLVRWTDTQYF
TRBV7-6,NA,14,CASSLEAQGNEQFF
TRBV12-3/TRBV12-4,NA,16,CASTHETGVGPGELFF
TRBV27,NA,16,CASSLGGGLTLYGYTF
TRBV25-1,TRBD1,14,CASSDGTVNQPQHF
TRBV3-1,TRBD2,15,CASSQGGRATHEQYF
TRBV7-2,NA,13,CASSLRIPDTQYF
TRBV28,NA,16,CASSFTSGARNSPLHF
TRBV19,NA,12,CASKERTGELFF
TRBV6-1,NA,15,CASSELTTRTDTQYF